The following is a TCR beta chain sequence with its context. Authors' data handling: Reference gene primer amplification in the assay estimated nucleated cell counts. Repertoires were generated with immunoSEQ multiplex PCR, while TCRdb's copy carries only in-frame clones and drops some. V, J and clone size were drawn from that table, and D and trimming were deduced from the DNA. The sample yields 160,000 or so clones, 84% seen once. This record belongs to a study of blood T cell repertoires in COVID-19. Across the study: There were acute and convalescent COVID-19 samples, and they came from the United States, Italy and Spain.

Recruits, aged roughly 18 to 95 years, lived in under 25 US areas. The V gene's germline CDR1 is LGHDT and CDR2 YNNKEL (reference sequence). V dropped 1 base and J dropped 4 bases, with 15 bases sitting between them. This CDR3 has 16 amino acids. This TCR was sampled from a man aged 45-65 years who had recovered from COVID-19. J is TRBJ2-3 and V is TRBV3-1 (or the pseudogene TRBV3-2); maybe TRBD2 (5 bases). Sequenced material: PBMCs or T cells enriched from blood (not recorded which). CDR3 bases: TGTGCCAGCAGCCAAGGAGGGCAAGGGAAGGCAGATACGCAGTATTTT. It yields the protein CASSQGGQGKADTQYF.